The TCR beta chain described here comes from a study of T cells in Graves' hyperthyroidism and ophthalmopathy. Across the study: Peripheral blood was taken when the disease was first diagnosed, before any treatment began. Whole-study results and caveats: Among clonotypes expanded in thyroid above 0.001, most were also found in blood. The authors' 13 V-J model separated ophthalmopathy from stable hyperthyroidism.

As to this clonotype: Its antigen remains unknown.

TCR beta CDR3 regions were amplified from RNA transcripts. RT-PCR in the first round (using the HTBI primer set) targeted the TCR CDR3. TCRdb redid the calling of the multiplex PCR reads with MiXCR, one entry per CDR3 protein. Of over 700,000 distinct CDR3 sequences in the sample, around 19% were seen once. Blood from later-ophthalmopathy patients was taken at first hyperthyroidism diagnosis. What was sequenced was blood. This TCR came from a woman in her forties or fifties with Graves' hyperthyroidism that later progressed to Graves' ophthalmopathy.

This CDR3 reads CASSVGADQPQHF. The CDR3 nucleotides are TGTGCCAGCAGTGTAGGGGCGGATCAGCCCCAGCATTTT. The rearrangement uses TRBV6-1 and TRBJ1-5, with D perhaps matching TRBD1 (5 bases). The germline gives CDR1 MNHNS, CDR2 SASEGT. The germline V and J ends were trimmed by 4 bases and 5 bases, with 9 bases remaining between them. The CDR3 length is 13 residues.